The 30 T cell receptor beta chains given below trace back to one sample, sequenced in a study of T cell repertoires in cytomegalovirus infection. TCRdb analysed the reads with MiXCR anew, one entry per CDR3 protein. Here the sample spans hundreds of thousands of distinct CDR3 sequences, 24% being singletons. The material sequenced was CD8+ T cells from PBMCs. The receptors here all came from a human donor in good health (CMV status not recorded). Some clones in this sample may be carry-over from other donors' samples.

This chain connects TRBV19 to TRBJ1-1; D is unresolved. Germline V lookup: CDR1 LNHDA, CDR2 SQIVND (reference sequence). V lost 5 bases and J lost 2, with 12 bases in between. The CDR3 is 14 amino acids. The DNA of the CDR3 is TGTGCCAGTAGTTGGGCAGCGGAAAACACTGAAGCTTTCTTT. It yields the protein CASSWAAENTEAFF.

This chain connects TRBV15 to TRBJ2-1, with TRBD1 as a possible D gene (6 bases). The CDR3 sequence is 15 residues long. Germline V CDR1 and CDR2: LNHNV, YYDKDF (reference sequence). Trimming removed 3 bases at V and 8 bases at J, with 17 bases between. Written as DNA, the CDR3 is TGTGCCACCAGCAGCTTACACAGGGCCGCGGATGAGCAGTTCTTC. Residues: CATSSLHRAADEQFF.

The sample holds a few counts of this clonotype. The V call is TRBV28, the J call TRBJ2-5; no clear D. Trimming took off 3 bases at V and 4 bases at J, with 12 bases between the two ends. The CDR3 totals 14 residues. CDR1 and CDR2 (germline): MDHEN, SYDVKM. CDR3 bases: TGTGCCAGCAGTTTCCAGGCCAACTTAGAGACCCAGTACTTC. This sequence encodes CASSFQANLETQYF.

J is TRBJ2-1 and V is TRBV7-8; 10 nucleotides line up with TRBD2. The germline CDR1 and CDR2 sequences are SGHVS and FQNEAQ. The CDR3 loop spans 18 amino acids. With V trimmed by 0 bases and J by 5 bases, 10 bases remained unmatched. CDR3 amino acids: CASSLAVSGGTPNNEQFF. The CDR3 nucleotides read TGTGCCAGCAGCTTAGCCGTTAGCGGGGGGACCCCCAACAATGAGCAGTTCTTC.

The table lists this clonotype with many counts. The gene calls are TRBV7-6 and TRBJ2-1; D is unclear. V was pared by 5 bases and J by 8 bases, with 7 bases between. Germline V lookup: CDR1 SGHVS, CDR2 FNYEAQ. CDR3 size: 11 residues. The CDR3 spells CASSASDEQFF. The CDR3 DNA is TGTGCCAGCAGCGCAAGTGATGAGCAGTTCTTC. Variable domain in full (rest from reference TRBV7-6 and TRBJ2-1): GAGVSQSPRYKVTKRGQDVALRCDPISGHVSLYWYRQALGQGPEFLTYFNYEAQQDKSGLPNDRFSAERPEGSISTLTIQRTEQRDSAMYRCASSASDEQFFGPGTRLTVL.

V usage is TRBV7-8 and J usage is TRBJ2-7, with D possibly matching TRBD1 (6 bases). Trimming removed 2 bases at V and 3 bases at J, with 8 bases between. In germline, CDR1 is SGHVS, CDR2 FQNEAQ. There are 13 residues in the CDR3. CDR3 residues: CASSLKQGYEQYV. In nucleotides, the CDR3 is TGTGCCAGCAGCTTAAAACAGGGCTACGAGCAGTACGTC.

The CDR3 DNA reads TGTGCCAGCAGCTTAGCGCCCAGCCCTCAAGTAGAGACCCAGTACTTC. Protein: CASSLAPSPQVETQYF. This chain links TRBV7-9 with TRBJ2-5; D gene ambiguous. The length of the CDR3 is 16 residues. V shed 0 bases and J shed 4 bases, with 15 bases lying between them. Germline loops: CDR1 SEHNR, CDR2 FQNEAQ (reference sequence).

The sample holds many counts of this clonotype. V usage is TRBV7-9 and J usage is TRBJ2-5, with D possibly being TRBD1 (5 bases). CDR1 and CDR2 from the germline V gene are SEHNR and FQNEAQ (reference sequence). CDR3 length: 15 residues. The V end was cut by 5 bases, the J end by 5 bases, with 18 bases between. CDR3 amino acids: CASSLGSYRLETQYF. CDR3 DNA sequence: TGTGCCAGCAGCCTCGGGTCCTACAGGTTGGAGACCCAGTACTTC.

The CDR3 DNA follows: TGTGCCAGCACTAAACTAGCGGGGGAATTCTACGAGCAGTACGTC. It is translated as CASTKLAGEFYEQYV. The chain employs TRBV28 and TRBJ2-7; 11 nucleotides align to TRBD2. The CDR3 has 15 amino acids. The germline V gene has CDR1 MDHEN and CDR2 SYDVKM. Germline trimming cut 7 bases from V and 3 bases from J; bases unmatched to any gene: 8.

The chain carries TRBV2 and TRBJ1-1; D not resolved. This CDR3 contains 14 residues. Per the germline V gene, CDR1 is SNHLY and CDR2 is FYNNEI. V lost 6 bases to trimming and J lost 1 base, with 12 bases between them. Here the CDR3 DNA reads TGTGCCAGCAGCGCCCCTAGGTGGAACACTGAAGCTTTCTTT. It specifies CASSAPRWNTEAFF.

This clonotype appeared a few times. Relative to the germline gene, one junction end is altered; a read error may explain this. The CDR3 nucleotides are TGCAGCGTAGAAGGGGGACAGGGCCCTTACTATGGCTACACCTTC. This gives the protein CSVEGGQGPYYGYTF. The chain joins TRBV29-1 to TRBJ1-2, with 9 bases lining up with TRBD1. Looked up from germline, CDR1 is SQVTM and CDR2 is ANQGSEA. The CDR3 is 15 amino acids.

The gene calls are TRBV5-1 and TRBJ2-2; D tentatively reads TRBD1 or TRBD2 (5 bases each). This CDR3 is built from 15 residues. Germline V gene lookup returns CDR1 SGHRS and CDR2 YFSETQ. Between the trimmed V and J ends, which lost 4 bases and 3 bases, there was a span of 13 bases. The CDR3 DNA reads as TGCGCCAGCAGCCCCGGGACGGATTACACCGGGGAGCTGTTTTTT. This codes for CASSPGTDYTGELFF.

This clonotype occurred many times. The gene calls are TRBV7-2 and TRBJ2-1, with D unclear. Germline values: CDR1 SGHTA, CDR2 FQGNSA. The CDR3 sequence is 14 residues long. V shed 8 bases and J shed 8 bases, with 19 bases lying between them. CDR3 sequence: CASPVEEGLHEQFF. CDR3 nucleotides: TGTGCCAGCCCCGTTGAAGAAGGTTTGCATGAGCAGTTCTTC.

Comment on this clonotype: A junction end diverges from the germline sequence, so it may reflect a read error. The chain recombines TRBV4-1 with TRBJ2-1, with 9 bases that match TRBD1. This CDR3 is built from 15 residues. Germline V gene data show CDR1 as MGHRA and CDR2 as YSYEKL. The CDR3: CASSQDRTGEDEQFF. The CDR3 region has the DNA TGTGCCAGCAGCCAAGACCGGACAGGGGAGGATGAGCAGTTCTTC.

This clonotype was detected ten times or more. The J gene is TRBJ2-7, the V gene TRBV7-9; 12 bases align to TRBD2. V was clipped by 8 bases and J by 0 bases; unmatched bases: 8. Germline loops: CDR1 SEHNR, CDR2 FQNEAQ (reference sequence). CDR3 size: 16 residues. The CDR3 spells CASGRLAGENSYEQYV. The CDR3 nucleotides read TGTGCCAGCGGTAGACTAGCGGGGGAAAACTCCTACGAGCAGTACGTC.

This clonotype was counted many times. The chain has TRBV7-8 and TRBJ1-4; D is unresolved. The germline V and J ends were trimmed by 4 bases and 4 bases, with 19 bases remaining between them. The germline V gene has CDR1 SGHVS and CDR2 FQNEAQ. There are 17 residues in the CDR3. CDR3 sequence reads: CASSSSNIGGDNEKLFF. CDR3 nucleotides: TGTGCCAGCAGCTCGTCCAACATCGGTGGTGATAATGAAAAACTGTTTTTT.

In the case of this clonotype: Given a much more abundant clone one base away, this may be a read error. The chain employs TRBV28 and TRBJ2-2; TRBD1 matches at 7 bases. The CDR3 consists of 13 residues. Germline loops: CDR1 MDHEN, CDR2 SYDVKM. J lost 6 bases, V lost 6 bases, and 4 bases had no gene match. The CDR3 coding sequence is TGTGCCAGCAGCATAGGGGGCTCCGGGGAGCTGTTTTTT. Translating it yields CASSIGGSGELFF.

This chain links TRBV29-1 with TRBJ2-1; TRBD2 agrees at 8 bases. V shed 7 bases and J 2 bases; nucleotides not matched to a gene: 4. The CDR3 covers 13 residues. The germline V gene has CDR1 SQVTM and CDR2 ANQGSEA. CDR3: CSARTSTYNEQFF. In DNA form, the CDR3 reads TGCAGCGCAAGGACTAGCACCTACAATGAGCAGTTCTTC.

As to this clonotype: With a much larger clone just one base away, this may be a read error. The chain has TRBV11-1 and TRBJ2-1; 7 nucleotides line up with TRBD1. V dropped 1 base and J dropped 2; count of bases not matched to a gene: 5. This CDR3 comprises 16 residues. CDR1 and CDR2 from the germline V gene are SGHAT and FQDESV (reference sequence). The CDR3 spells CASSLDPTGTYNEQFF. DNA for the CDR3: TGTGCCAGCAGCTTAGACCCGACAGGGACCTACAATGAGCAGTTCTTC.

This clonotype has more than one count but fewer than ten. The rearrangement uses TRBV9 and TRBJ2-4; D is unresolved. Germline V CDR1 and CDR2: SGDLS, YYNGEE. The ends were cut back, 3 bases at V and 0 bases at J, with 13 bases in the middle. The CDR3 is 16 residues long. CDR3 sequence (DNA): TGTGCCAGCAGCGGGGGTGGTCTGACAGCCAAAAACATTCAGTACTTC. It translates to CASSGGGLTAKNIQYF.

This clonotype was seen only a few times. The chain carries TRBV20-1 and TRBJ1-1; D perhaps matches TRBD1 (5 bases). Looked up from germline, CDR1 is DFQATT and CDR2 is SNEGSKA (reference sequence). V was pared by 6 bases and J by 3 bases, with 11 bases between. This CDR3 region has 12 residues. Written as DNA, the CDR3 is TGCAGTGCCCGCGCAGGGCACACTGAAGCTTTCTTT. Protein: CSARAGHTEAFF.

The chain uses TRBV12-3 or TRBV12-4 and TRBJ1-2; D might be TRBD1 (5 bases). This CDR3 has 15 amino acids. Trimming left V 5 bases short and J 6 bases short, with 19 bases between. CDR3 loop: CASSPGPRTSHGYTF. The CDR3 DNA is TGTGCCAGCAGTCCAGGGCCCCGCACTTCCCATGGCTACACCTTC.

The chain has TRBV14 and TRBJ2-4, with D tentatively TRBD1 or TRBD2 (5 bases each). The V gene's germline CDR1 is SGHDN and CDR2 FVKESK. The CDR3 is 15 residues long. The V end lost 5 bases, the J end lost 10 bases, and 21 bases lay between the germline ends. CDR3 sequence (DNA): TGTGCCAGCAGCTCCTTTGGGACGGCCGGCGGAATTCAGTACTTC. It is translated as CASSSFGTAGGIQYF.

The table lists this clonotype with many counts. The J gene is TRBJ2-1, the V gene TRBV4-1; TRBD2 agrees at 7 bases. Germline CDR1 is MGHRA and CDR2 is YSYEKL. The CDR3 consists of 13 residues. The junction had 4 bases not matched to a gene; V was cut back by 1 base and J by 10 bases. The CDR3, as DNA: TGCGCCAGCAGCCAAGGCTGGGGGGGGGAGCAGTTCTTC. It codes for CASSQGWGGEQFF.

This clonotype was found a few times. Its ends do not fully match the called genes, so a read error is possible. This chain connects TRBV7-6 to TRBJ2-1, with TRBD2 identical over 11 bases. This CDR3 region has 16 residues. In germline, CDR1 is SGHVS, CDR2 FNYEAQ. The chain's CDR3 is CASSLMASGGLNEQFF. CDR3 DNA: TGTGCTAGCAGCTTAATGGCTAGCGGGGGGCTCAATGAGCAGTTCTTC.

The gene calls are TRBV20-1 and TRBJ2-5, with 13 bases aligning to TRBD2. There are 15 residues in the CDR3. After removal of 3 bases from V and 5 bases from J, the junction contained 6 bases not matched to a gene. From germline, CDR1 is DFQATT and CDR2 SNEGSKA (reference sequence). The CDR3 spells CSASRTSGGWETQYF. The CDR3 coding sequence is TGCAGTGCTAGTAGGACTAGCGGGGGCTGGGAGACCCAGTACTTC.

J is TRBJ2-1 and V is TRBV13; D possibly corresponds to TRBD2 (6 bases). CDR1 PRHDT and CDR2 FYEKMQ come from the germline V gene (reference sequence). The CDR3 has 12 residues. Between the trimmed V and J ends, which lost 5 bases and 10 bases, there was a span of 12 bases. As DNA, the CDR3 is TGTGCCAGCAGCGGGGACTTGGGCGAGCAGTTCTTC. Protein sequence: CASSGDLGEQFF. The whole variable domain, remainder taken from reference TRBV13 and TRBJ2-1, is AAGVIQSPRHLIKEKRETATLKCYPIPRHDTVYWYQQGPGQDPQFLISFYEKMQSDKGSIPDRFSAQQFSDYHSELNMSSLELGDSALYFCASSGDLGEQFFGPGTRLTVL.

The chain links TRBV4-3 to TRBJ1-1; D is uncertain. The CDR3 covers 14 residues. Trimming pared 1 base from V and 8 bases from J, leaving 14 bases between. Germline CDR1 and CDR2: LGHNA and YSLEER. The CDR3 reads CASSQGWTTGEAFF. CDR3 nucleotides: TGCGCCAGCAGCCAAGGGTGGACGACTGGAGAAGCTTTCTTT.

The genes are TRBV12-3 or TRBV12-4 and TRBJ1-1, with a possible D match to TRBD1 (6 bases). The CDR3 sequence is 14 residues long. V lost 6 bases, J lost 5 bases, and 16 bases lay in between. CDR3 bases: TGTGCCAGCAGCTCCGTCGGGGGCCAAACTGAAGCTTTCTTT. It codes for CASSSVGGQTEAFF.

This clonotype has just a few counts. The chain carries TRBV19 and TRBJ2-7, with D unresolved. There are 12 residues in the CDR3. Germline V lookup: CDR1 LNHDA, CDR2 SQIVND (reference sequence). Trimming pared 10 bases from V and 0 bases from J, leaving 10 bases between. This CDR3 is CATGPTSYEQYF. The DNA for the CDR3 is TGTGCCACCGGTCCGACCTCCTACGAGCAGTACTTC.